This T cell receptor beta chain was documented in a study of shared clonotypes between healthy human individuals. The assay was immunoSEQ multiplex PCR, and TCRdb's table has in-frame clones only and misses some. The table includes 1.5 million to 1.9 million clones, approximately 98% detected once. This CDR3 contains 15 residues. Trimming cost V 3 bases and J 0 bases, with 12 bases left between them. The germline gives CDR1 LGHNA, CDR2 YSLEER. Study results and caveats: Approximately 4.6% of naive CD4 clonotypes were shared across four donors.

A note on this clone: No antigen is known for it.

This clonotype was sampled from a man aged 30 to 39 in good health. The chain carries TRBV4-3 and TRBJ2-7; D not certain. The sequencing sample was made of naive CD4+ T cells sorted from blood. Subset of the sample: CD45RA+ positively selected. CDR3: CASSQTHAGSYEQYF. DNA for the CDR3: TGCGCCAGCAGCCAGACACACGCAGGCTCCTACGAGCAGTACTTC.